The rows below give T cell receptor beta chains drawn from one sample of a study of follicular helper T cells after annual influenza vaccination. Method: immunoSEQ multiplex PCR; TCRdb's copy keeps in-frame clones and lacks some. The sample holds 9,500 to 13,000 clones, approximately 84% seen once. This sample comprised CXCR5+ CD38- circulating T follicular helper cells from blood, obtained on the day of influenza vaccination. These receptors came from an adult who received the influenza vaccine. Both conserved end residues are part of each CDR3.

J gene,V gene,CDR3 protein
TRBJ2-3,TRBV30,CAMVLAGSADTQYF
TRBJ2-7,TRBV11-2,CASSVEPSGRGEQYF
TRBJ2-3,TRBV27,CASRRDIVNTDTQYF
TRBJ2-3,TRBV28,CASSELIAGGLPDTQYF
TRBJ1-5,TRBV28,CASSPGRYKSGDNQPQHF
TRBJ2-5,TRBV27,CASSLGIAGGETQYF
TRBJ2-1,TRBV10-3,CAISERTSGGARNEQFF
TRBJ2-1,TRBV2,CASRTGTSGTNEQFF
TRBJ2-1,TRBV7-9,CASSFGQGIKNEQFF
TRBJ1-2,TRBV6-1,CASRDRASNYGYTF
TRBJ1-6,TRBV7-9,CASSPGAGSPLHF
TRBJ1-5,TRBV7-2,CASSLSGGEGQPQHF
TRBJ1-6,TRBV4-3,CASSQDWGGNSPLHF
TRBJ1-5,TRBV2,CASTRDLGNQPQHF
TRBJ2-6,TRBV5-5,CASTWAGSGANVLTF
TRBJ1-2,TRBV6-5,CASSPTATSGYGYTF
TRBJ2-5,TRBV7-3,CASSPGGWETQYF
TRBJ2-1,TRBV27,CASSGLAGLPRFF
TRBJ1-2,TRBV18,CASSPTEQSTGYTF
TRBJ2-2,TRBV18,CASSGAGANTGELFF
TRBJ1-4,TRBV4-2,CASSQEVDRANEKLFF
TRBJ2-7,TRBV5-6,CASSFLGATYEQYF
TRBJ2-5,TRBV7-9,CAITETQYF
TRBJ2-3,TRBV15,CATSREPGTDTQYF
TRBJ1-4,TRBV25-1,CASSEQGRMAKLFF
TRBJ2-7,TRBV7-9,CASSPGQPNSYEQYF
TRBJ2-5,TRBV9,CASTQTSGAQETQYF
TRBJ2-3,TRBV4-2,CASSPRLGGGTSTDTQYF
TRBJ2-1,TRBV15,CATSRDRSGGTYNEQFF
TRBJ2-3,TRBV5-5,CASSNAGTDTQYF
TRBJ2-2,TRBV27,CASKQGARIRAGELFF
TRBJ1-5,TRBV7-2,CASSSGGTGSNQPQHF
TRBJ1-1,TRBV7-2,CASSPGVSNTEAFF
TRBJ2-3,TRBV5-1,CASSYRQGPTDTQYF
TRBJ2-7,TRBV19,CASRGPKDEQYF
TRBJ1-5,TRBV28,CASSLWAGNQPQHF
TRBJ2-7,TRBV6-5,CASSYGAGPTYEQYF
TRBJ1-5,TRBV5-1,CASSPGGTRNQPQHF
TRBJ1-1,TRBV9,CASSVSPGAGQSEAFF
TRBJ2-2,TRBV4-3,CASSSSGSGTGELFF
TRBJ1-5,TRBV7-2,CASSINTGVLAQPQHF
TRBJ2-3,TRBV5-6,CASSLLTGTDTQYF
TRBJ1-3,TRBV7-6,CASSPRDSHSGNTIYF
TRBJ1-1,TRBV29-1,CSVETRTGPDTEAFF
TRBJ2-1,TRBV4-3,CASSQGRDGAYNEQFF
TRBJ1-1,TRBV7-2,CASSLARGGAGTEAFF
TRBJ2-7,TRBV7-2,CASSLFPPGRGLTYEQYF
TRBJ2-3,TRBV27,CASSSGTSGGVDTQYF
TRBJ2-1,TRBV12-5,CASGRGDDEQFF